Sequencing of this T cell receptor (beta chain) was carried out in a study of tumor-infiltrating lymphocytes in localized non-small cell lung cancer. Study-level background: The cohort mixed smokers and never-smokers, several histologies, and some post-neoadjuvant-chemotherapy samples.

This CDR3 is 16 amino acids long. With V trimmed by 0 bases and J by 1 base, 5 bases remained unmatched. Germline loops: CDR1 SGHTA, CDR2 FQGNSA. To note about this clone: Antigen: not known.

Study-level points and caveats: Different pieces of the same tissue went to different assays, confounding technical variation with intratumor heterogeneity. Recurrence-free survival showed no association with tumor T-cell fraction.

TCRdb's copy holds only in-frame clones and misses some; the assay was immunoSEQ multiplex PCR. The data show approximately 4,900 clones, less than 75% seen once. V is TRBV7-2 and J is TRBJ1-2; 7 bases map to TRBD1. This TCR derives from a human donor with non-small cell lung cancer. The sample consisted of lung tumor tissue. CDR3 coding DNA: TGTGCCAGCAGCTTAGCCCTGACAGGGTTTAACTATGGCTACACCTTC. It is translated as CASSLALTGFNYGYTF.